Below, 10 T cell receptor beta chains from the same sample are listed, as sequenced in a study of chemoradiotherapy in HPV16-positive cancers. The assay was immunoSEQ multiplex PCR, and TCRdb's table has in-frame clones only and misses some. Of thousands of clones in the sample, over 70% were seen once. Sequencing used tumor tissue, obtained from a patient who underwent chemoradiotherapy. The receptors come from a human donor with HPV-associated anogenital cancer.

This chain connects TRBV5-1 to TRBJ1-2; D perhaps matches TRBD1 (5 bases). This CDR3 has 16 amino acids. Germline V gene data show CDR1 as SGHRS and CDR2 as YFSETQ. V shed 3 bases and J shed 4 bases, with 19 bases lying between them. The DNA for the CDR3 is TGCGCCAGCAGCTGGGGGGTTGGGCAGGGCGTCTATGGCTACACCTTC. Translating it yields CASSWGVGQGVYGYTF.

The V call is TRBV11-3, the J call TRBJ2-1, with 8 bases matching TRBD2. CDR1 and CDR2 from the germline V gene are SGHNT and YENEEA. The CDR3 consists of 14 residues. V lost 5 bases, J lost 10 bases, and 10 bases stayed unmatched. CDR3 in DNA: TGTGCCAGCAGCGATCTCGGGGGGGCCAGGGAGCAGTTCTTC. Protein: CASSDLGGAREQFF.

The CDR3 here is CASSPSGQSGQPQHF. CDR3 nucleotides: TGTGCCAGCAGCCCATCCGGACAGAGCGGTCAGCCCCAGCATTTT. The gene calls are TRBV6-5 and TRBJ1-5; D might be TRBD1 (6 bases). V dropped 6 bases and J dropped 6 bases, with 18 bases sitting between them. The CDR3 contains 15 residues. Germline CDR1 MNHEY, CDR2 SVGAGI.

This chain joins TRBV5-6 and TRBJ2-7; D might be TRBD1 (6 bases). The CDR3 is 16 residues long. Trimming stripped 4 bases from V and 2 bases from J, with 19 bases between. Germline V lookup: CDR1 SGHDT, CDR2 YYEEEE. For the CDR3, the DNA is TGTGCCAGCAGCCTAACCGGTACGACAGGAGCCTACGAGCAGTACTTC. Its translation: CASSLTGTTGAYEQYF.

V usage is TRBV5-1 and J usage is TRBJ2-7, with TRBD2 as a possible D gene (5 bases). V shed 0 bases and J shed 2 bases, with 12 bases lying between them. This CDR3 is built from 15 residues. Germline V gene sequence: CDR1 SGHRS, CDR2 YFSETQ. CDR3 sequence (DNA): TGCGCCAGCAGCTTGGCTACAGCGGACCCCTACGAGCAGTACTTC. Amino acid sequence: CASSLATADPYEQYF.

The chain recombines TRBV30 with TRBJ2-1; 10 bases map to TRBD2. CDR3 length: 14 amino acids. Germline CDR1 reads GTSNPN; CDR2 reads SVGIG (reference sequence). With 3 bases clipped from V and 4 bases from J, the junction kept 3 bases outside the gene matches. This CDR3 reads CAWRSSGSYNEQFF. CDR3 coding DNA: TGTGCCTGGAGGTCTAGCGGGAGTTACAATGAGCAGTTCTTC.

This clone was detected only once. The CDR3: CASGTVSSGNTIYF. In DNA form, the CDR3 reads TGTGCCAGCGGGACCGTAAGCTCTGGAAACACCATATATTTT. The chain couples TRBV11-1 to TRBJ1-3; a weak D match, TRBD1 (5 bases). The germline V and J ends were trimmed by 8 bases and 0 bases, with 11 bases remaining between them. CDR3 length: 14 amino acids. The germline CDR1 and CDR2 sequences are SGHAT and FQDESV (reference sequence).

This clone is a singleton in its sample. The gene calls are TRBV30 and TRBJ1-3; D might be TRBD1 (6 bases). Germline V gene data show CDR1 as GTSNPN and CDR2 as SVGIG (reference sequence). The CDR3 totals 11 residues. The chain's CDR3 is CGGLFGNTIYF. The CDR3 DNA is TGTGGGGGGCTCTTCGGAAACACCATATATTTT. The full variable domain, its missing parts supplied by reference TRBV30 and TRBJ1-3, is SQTIHQWPATLVQPVGSPLSLECTVEGTSNPNLYWYRQAAGRGLQLLFYSVGIGQISSEVPQNLSASRPQDRQFILSSKKLLLSDSGFYLCGGLFGNTIYFGEGSWLTVV.

The CDR3 sequence: CASSVDVVGATYEQYF. CDR3 nucleotide sequence: TGTGCCAGCAGCGTAGATGTGGTGGGGGCAACCTACGAGCAGTACTTC. The V call is TRBV9, the J call TRBJ2-7; D perhaps matches TRBD1 (6 bases). The CDR3 is 16 residues long. In germline, CDR1 is SGDLS, CDR2 YYNGEE. With 0 bases removed from V and 2 bases from J, the gap between germline ends came to 15 bases.

The chain uses TRBV7-9 and TRBJ2-1; D perhaps matches TRBD1 (6 bases). Per germline, CDR1 SEHNR and CDR2 FQNEAQ (reference sequence). The length of the CDR3 is 16 residues. V was trimmed by 3 bases and J by 0 bases, leaving 12 bases between them. CDR3 coding DNA: TGTGCCAGCAGCTTGTGGACAGTAAGCTCCTACAATGAGCAGTTCTTC. Protein product: CASSLWTVSSYNEQFF.